Below are 19 T cell receptor beta chains sequenced from a single sample in a study of blood T cell repertoires in COVID-19. Using immunoSEQ multiplex PCR, the repertoire was profiled, and TCRdb retains in-frame clones only, with some absent. Among a few hundred thousand clones listed, over 80% were seen once. Sequencing input: PBMCs or T cells enriched from blood (not recorded which). The receptor set was obtained from a woman between 50 and 59 years old who had recovered from COVID-19.

In its sample, this clone was seen once. V usage is TRBV5-1 and J usage is TRBJ2-1; 7 bases map to TRBD2. CDR3 size: 16 residues. Germline V lookup: CDR1 SGHRS, CDR2 YFSETQ. V was pared by 4 bases and J by 7 bases, with 14 bases of the junction left unmatched. The CDR3 region is CASSPLPGGDGNEQFF. In DNA, the CDR3 is TGCGCCAGCAGCCCCCTCCCGGGGGGAGACGGGAATGAGCAGTTCTTC.

The chain uses TRBV3-1 (or the pseudogene TRBV3-2) and TRBJ1-4, with 7 nucleotides matching TRBD1. The J segment lost 7 bases and the V segment lost 3 bases, leaving 5 bases of the junction unmatched. CDR3 length: 14 residues. Germline lookup yields CDR1 LGHDT and CDR2 YNNKEL (reference sequence). The CDR3 DNA reads as TGTGCCAGCAGCCATGCATCAGGGGGTGAAAAACTGTTTTTT. As protein: CASSHASGGEKLFF.

Only a few counts were recorded for this clone. The V and J genes are TRBV9 and TRBJ2-1, with D hard to call. This CDR3 has 12 amino acids. Trimming stripped 6 bases from V and 7 bases from J, with 11 bases between. CDR1 and CDR2 (germline): SGDLS, YYNGEE. The CDR3 region is CASNSVENEQFF. The CDR3 coding sequence is TGTGCCAGCAACTCCGTCGAAAATGAGCAGTTCTTC. The full variable domain, its missing parts supplied by reference TRBV9 and TRBJ2-1, is DSGVTQTPKHLITATGQRVTLRCSPRSGDLSVYWYQQSLDQGLQFLIQYYNGEERAKGNILERFSAQQFPDLHSELNLSSLELGDSALYFCASNSVENEQFFGPGTRLTVL.

This clone came up once. The identical CDR3 is also encoded by other nucleotide sequences in the sample. The chain uses TRBV19 and TRBJ1-1; D not certain. V was cut by 2 bases and J by 2 bases, with 6 bases left in between. Germline V gene sequence: CDR1 LNHDA, CDR2 SQIVND (reference sequence). The CDR3 has 13 amino acids. The CDR3 region has the DNA TGTGCCAGTAGTATATCCCTAAACACTGAAGCTTTCTTT. It encodes CASSISLNTEAFF.

J is TRBJ2-1 and V is TRBV7-2; the D gene is possibly TRBD2 (5 bases). Trimming left V 1 base short and J 2 bases short, with 9 bases between. Germline CDR1 SGHTA, CDR2 FQGNSA. The CDR3 extends over 15 amino acids. The CDR3 region is CASSLGGKTYNEQFF. For the CDR3, the DNA is TGTGCCAGCAGCTTAGGAGGGAAGACCTACAATGAGCAGTTCTTC.

This chain connects TRBV9 to TRBJ1-5, with D possibly TRBD1 on 6 matching bases. The CDR3 is made up of 13 amino acids. V dropped 2 bases and J dropped 8 bases, with 11 bases sitting between them. CDR1 and CDR2 from the germline V gene are SGDLS and YYNGEE. The CDR3 region is CASSVQGLEPQHF. Written as DNA, the CDR3 is TGTGCCAGCAGCGTGCAGGGGTTGGAGCCCCAGCATTTT. The whole variable domain, remainder taken from reference TRBV9 and TRBJ1-5, is DSGVTQTPKHLITATGQRVTLRCSPRSGDLSVYWYQQSLDQGLQFLIQYYNGEERAKGNILERFSAQQFPDLHSELNLSSLELGDSALYFCASSVQGLEPQHFGDGTRLSIL.

J is TRBJ2-7 and V is TRBV12-5, with 9 bases identical to TRBD1. Germline loops: CDR1 LGHNT, CDR2 FRNRAP. V dropped 6 bases and J dropped 5; count of bases not matched to a gene: 8. This CDR3 spans 14 amino acids. CDR3 in amino acids: CASGLGTGSDEQYF. In nucleotides, the CDR3 is TGTGCTAGTGGCCTCGGGACAGGGTCGGACGAGCAGTACTTC.

The chain links TRBV5-4 to TRBJ2-7; the match to TRBD1 covers 7 bases. Germline loops: CDR1 SGHNT, CDR2 YYREEE (reference sequence). Trimming at V came to 3 bases and at J to 0 bases, leaving 3 bases not matched to a gene. CDR3 size: 14 residues. The CDR3 bases are TGTGCCAGCAGCTGGGGACAGAGCTCCTACGAGCAGTACTTC. Translation: CASSWGQSSYEQYF.

This clone is a singleton in its sample. The chain links TRBV19 to TRBJ1-5, with 7 positions matching TRBD1. The CDR3 extends over 12 amino acids. With 8 bases clipped from V and 2 bases from J, the junction kept 0 bases outside the gene matches. CDR1 and CDR2 from the germline V gene are LNHDA and SQIVND (reference sequence). The CDR3: CASQGGNQPQHF. The CDR3, as DNA: TGTGCCAGTCAGGGGGGCAATCAGCCCCAGCATTTT.

This clone has a single count. This same CDR3 is encoded by further DNA sequences in the sample. The chain recombines TRBV29-1 with TRBJ1-1; a possible D gene is TRBD1 (5 bases). V dropped 6 bases and J dropped 0 bases, with 11 bases sitting between them. The CDR3 runs to 13 residues. Germline CDR1 SQVTM, CDR2 ANQGSEA. The CDR3 protein is CSVGGWLNTEAFF. The CDR3 nucleotides are TGCAGCGTGGGGGGGTGGCTGAACACTGAAGCTTTCTTT.

The V call is TRBV15, the J call TRBJ2-7; a possible D gene is TRBD1 (6 bases). Per germline, CDR1 LNHNV and CDR2 YYDKDF (reference sequence). Deletions cut 5 bases from V and 5 bases from J, with 10 bases between. The CDR3 is 12 residues long. The CDR3 bases are TGTGCCACCAGCGAGAGGGGGAACGAGCAGTACTTC. It yields the protein CATSERGNEQYF.

The chain links TRBV29-1 to TRBJ1-6; D is unclear. Trimming removed 4 bases at V and 6 bases at J, with 10 bases between. Germline-derived CDR1 and CDR2 are SQVTM and ANQGSEA. The CDR3 covers 13 residues. CDR3 nucleotides: TGCAGCGTTGGGGCCGCACCTAATTCACCCCTCCACTTT. Protein sequence: CSVGAAPNSPLHF.

The chain is built from TRBV6-5 and TRBJ2-3, with D possibly TRBD1 on 6 matching bases. Trimming left V 7 bases short and J 3 bases short, with 14 bases between. CDR3 size: 14 residues. CDR1 and CDR2 from the germline V gene are MNHEY and SVGAGI. The CDR3 here is CASNLQGLTDTQYF. CDR3 coding DNA: TGTGCCAGCAATTTACAGGGCTTAACAGATACGCAGTATTTT.

The rearrangement links TRBV6-5 to TRBJ2-1; TRBD1 aligns across 8 bases. The CDR3 sequence is 14 residues long. Germline-derived CDR1 and CDR2 are MNHEY and SVGAGI. Trimming cost V 5 bases and J 6 bases; bases outside gene matches: 6. CDR3 coding DNA: TGTGCCAGCAGTAGGACAGGGTCCGGCAATGAGCAGTTCTTC. It specifies CASSRTGSGNEQFF.

The chain carries TRBV29-1 and TRBJ2-3; maybe TRBD1 (7 bases). CDR1 is SQVTM and CDR2 is ANQGSEA in the germline V gene. The CDR3 extends over 19 amino acids. The CDR3 reads CATGGGHEFAGGWTDTQYF. The CDR3 region has the DNA TGCGCCACCGGAGGGGGCCATGAGTTCGCTGGGGGGTGGACAGATACGCAGTATTTT.

The chain uses TRBV7-8 and TRBJ1-2; 8 nucleotides agree with TRBD1. CDR1 and CDR2 from the germline V gene are SGHVS and FQNEAQ. J was trimmed by 6 bases and V by 2 bases; bases with no gene match: 11. This CDR3 comprises 16 residues. The CDR3 region has the DNA TGTGCCAGCAGCTTAAGTGGCCCCGGGACAGGAGATGGCTACACCTTC. It translates to CASSLSGPGTGDGYTF.

Only a few counts were recorded for this clone. V is TRBV15 and J is TRBJ2-5, with 7 bases aligning to TRBD1. Germline values: CDR1 LNHNV, CDR2 YYDKDF (reference sequence). Trimming took 3 bases from V and 5 from J; bases not matched to a gene: 6. The CDR3 consists of 14 residues. DNA for the CDR3: TGTGCCACCAGCAGCGCGACAGGGCGGGAGACCCAGTACTTC. Translated: CATSSATGRETQYF. The full variable domain, its missing parts supplied by reference TRBV15 and TRBJ2-5, is DAMVIQNPRYQVTQFGKPVTLSCSQTLNHNVMYWYQQKSSQAPKLLFHYYDKDFNNEADTPDNFQSRRPNTSFCFLDIRSPGLGDTAMYLCATSSATGRETQYFGPGTRLLVL.

This clone was observed a handful of times. The chain is built from TRBV7-9 and TRBJ1-1; D is possibly TRBD1 (6 bases). The germline V gene encodes CDR1 SEHNR and CDR2 FQNEAQ (reference sequence). The CDR3 totals 14 residues. V lost 1 base, J lost 6 bases, and 12 bases lay in between. CDR3 sequence: CASSLGGRPPEAFF. The DNA for the CDR3 is TGTGCCAGCAGCTTAGGGGGGCGTCCGCCTGAAGCTTTCTTT.

The chain couples TRBV6-2 or TRBV6-3 to TRBJ2-1; D is undetermined. The CDR3 consists of 15 residues. V lost 6 bases, J lost 0 bases, and 12 bases lay in between. Germline V gene lookup returns CDR1 MNHEY and CDR2 SVGEGT. The CDR3 bases are TGTGCCAGCAGCGGATCAGCAGGCTCCTACAATGAGCAGTTCTTC. This codes for CASSGSAGSYNEQFF.